This TCR beta chain was obtained from a study of beta chain features in type 1 diabetes. The CDR3 is 14 amino acids. Trimming at V came to 10 bases and at J to 5 bases, leaving 11 bases not matched to a gene. Germline values: CDR1 LNHDA, CDR2 SQIVND (reference sequence). In this sample, this clone turned up a few times. The whole isolated RNA underwent reverse transcription, so sequencing captured expressed TCRB transcripts. Produced via immunoSEQ multiplex PCR; TCRdb's table is partial and in-frame only. Of about 320,000 clones in the sample, 14% were seen once. This TCR was sampled from a man younger than 45 in good health. Material for sequencing was central memory CD4+ T cells from blood. This sequence joins TRBV19 and TRBJ1-2; 9 bases fit TRBD1. CDR3 bases: TGTGCCACCACCAAACAGGGGACAGGGTATGGCTACACCTTC. This encodes CATTKQGTGYGYTF.